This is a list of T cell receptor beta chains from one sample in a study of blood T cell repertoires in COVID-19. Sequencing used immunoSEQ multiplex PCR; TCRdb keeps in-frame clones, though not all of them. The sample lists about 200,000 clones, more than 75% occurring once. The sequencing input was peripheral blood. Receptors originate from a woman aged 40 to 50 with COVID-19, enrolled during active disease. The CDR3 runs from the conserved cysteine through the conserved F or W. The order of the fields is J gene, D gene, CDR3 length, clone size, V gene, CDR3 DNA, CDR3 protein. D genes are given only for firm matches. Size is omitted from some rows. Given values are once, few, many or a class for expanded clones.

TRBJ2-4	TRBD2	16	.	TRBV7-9	TGTGCCAGCAGCTGGTCCTCTAGCGGGGCCAAAAACATTCAGTACTTC	CASSWSSSGAKNIQYF
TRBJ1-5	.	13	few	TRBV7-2	TGTGCCAGCAGCTTATTGAGCGATCAGCCCCAGCATTTT	CASSLLSDQPQHF
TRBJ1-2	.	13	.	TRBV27	TGTGCCAGCAGTTTATCGAGGCTCTATGGCTACACCTTC	CASSLSRLYGYTF
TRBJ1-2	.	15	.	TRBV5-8	TGTGCCAGCACCCCGAGCGGGGGGCGAAGGTATGGCTACACCTTC	CASTPSGGRRYGYTF
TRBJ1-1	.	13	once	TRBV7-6	TGTGCCAGCAGCCCAACTCAGGGGCCTGAAGCTTTCTTT	CASSPTQGPEAFF
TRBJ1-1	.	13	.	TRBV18	TGTGCCAGCTCACCGACACAAAACACTGAAGCTTTCTTT	CASSPTQNTEAFF
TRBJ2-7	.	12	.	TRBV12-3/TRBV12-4	TGTGCCAGCAGTTCCTTAGTCTACGAGCAGTACTTC	CASSSLVYEQYF
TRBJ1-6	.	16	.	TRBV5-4	TGTGCCAGCAGCTTGGTCAAGGCAGGCTATAATTCACCCCTCCACTTT	CASSLVKAGYNSPLHF
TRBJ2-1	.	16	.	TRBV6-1	TGTGCCAGCAGTGAATGGGAGCGCAGCTCCTACAATGAGCAGTTCTTC	CASSEWERSSYNEQFF
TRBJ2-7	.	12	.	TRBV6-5	TGTGCCAGCAGAACACAGAGCTACGAGCAGTACTTC	CASRTQSYEQYF
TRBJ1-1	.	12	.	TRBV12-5	TGTGCTAGTGGTTCTAGGTCGAGTGAAGCTTTCTTT	CASGSRSSEAFF
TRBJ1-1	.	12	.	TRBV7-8	TGTGCCAGCAGCCGCTTAGTTATTGAAGCTTTCTTT	CASSRLVIEAFF
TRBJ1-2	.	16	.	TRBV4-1	TGCGCCAGCAGCCACCCTGGGACACTAAAATGGGAAGGCTACACCTTC	CASSHPGTLKWEGYTF
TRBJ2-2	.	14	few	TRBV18	TGTGCCACCCACAGGCTCCAGAACACCGGGGAGCTGTTTTTT	CATHRLQNTGELFF
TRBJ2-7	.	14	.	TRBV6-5	TGTGCCAGCAGTTACTCGTCACTCCCCTACGAGCAGTACTTC	CASSYSSLPYEQYF
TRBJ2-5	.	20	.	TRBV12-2	TGTGCAAGTCGCTTAGCGCCCCTGGGGCGGGGGGTTTTCTTCAGGGAGACCCAGTACTTC	CASRLAPLGRGVFFRETQYF
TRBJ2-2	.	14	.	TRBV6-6	TGTGCCAGCAGCCGGACAGCTACGACCGGGGAGCTGTTTTTT	CASSRTATTGELFF
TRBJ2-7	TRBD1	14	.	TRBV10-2	TGCGCCAGCAAAAACAGGGGTTCAGGGGACGAGCAGTACTTC	CASKNRGSGDEQYF
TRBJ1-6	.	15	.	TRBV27	TGTGCCAGCAGAGTAGGGGGATCCTATAATTCACCCCTCCACTTT	CASRVGGSYNSPLHF
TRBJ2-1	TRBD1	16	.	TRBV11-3	TGTGCCAGCAGCCCACCGGGGACAGGGACCTACAATGAGCAGTTCTTC	CASSPPGTGTYNEQFF
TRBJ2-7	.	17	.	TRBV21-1	TGTGCCAGCAGCATCCGATGCAGGAACGGGACAAGGAACGAGCAGTACTTC	CASSIRCRNGTRNEQYF
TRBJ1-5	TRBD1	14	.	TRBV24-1	TGTGCCACCAGTTACAGGGGAGCCAATCAGCCCCAGCATTTT	CATSYRGANQPQHF
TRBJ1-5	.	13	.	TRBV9	TGTGCCAGCAGCGTGGGAGGAGGGCAGCCCCAGCATTTT	CASSVGGGQPQHF